The clone carrying this TCR beta chain has only a few counts. Antigen specificity is unknown. To make TCR beta libraries, researchers used iRepertoire HTBI primers and Arm-PCR of CDR3 regions. TCRdb reanalysed the multiplex PCR reads using MiXCR and keeps one entry per CDR3 protein. The sample has about 290,000 distinct CDR3 sequences; 20% to 25% are singletons. Time point here: persistent/refractory GD, antithyroid drugs over 5 years with positive TRAb. PBMC RNA was the source of the TCR library. This entry is derived from a study of regulatory T cells in long-lasting Graves disease. Study-wide results and caveats: Persistent Graves' patients showed reduced TCR diversity versus newly diagnosed patients.

CDR1 and CDR2 from the germline V gene are LGHNA and YSLEER. The V end lost 0 bases, the J end lost 0 bases, and 14 bases lay between the germline ends. The CDR3 totals 18 residues. The sample here was peripheral blood mononuclear cells (PBMCs), taken when the disease was refractory, from a patient treated with antithyroid drugs. This sequence originates from a female donor with Graves disease. The chain joins TRBV4-3 to TRBJ1-4; the D gene is possibly TRBD1 (6 bases). CDR3 in amino acids: CASSQDRTGASTNEKLFF. The CDR3 DNA reads as TGCGCCAGCAGCCAAGACCGGACGGGGGCCTCAACTAATGAAAAACTGTTTTTT.